This T cell receptor beta chain was recovered during a study of cytomegalovirus exposure and HLA in healthy donors. Regarding the study as a whole: Later analysis demonstrated an association between a missense DCLRE1C variant and TCR beta V- and J-gene trimming.

The PCR was carried out with 60 Vbeta primers and 13 Jbeta primers. Assay: immunoSEQ multiplex PCR; the TCRdb copy retains only in-frame clones and omits some. The sample contains about 120,000 clones, 70% to 90% of which appear only once. About this clone: The target antigen is unknown.

The CDR3 loop spans 17 amino acids. With 4 bases clipped from V and 7 bases from J, the junction kept 13 bases outside the gene matches. From germline, CDR1 is SGHRS and CDR2 YFSETQ. Input material: PBMCs. The source is a man aged 35 to 55 in good health and CMV-seronegative. This sequence joins TRBV5-1 and TRBJ2-7, with 14 bases that match TRBD2. The CDR3 DNA reads TGCGCCAGCAGCCCATCCGGGACTAGCGGGGGTAAGGGGGAGCAGTACTTC. Its protein is CASSPSGTSGGKGEQYF.